The present TCR beta chain was sequenced within a study of Ad26.COV2.S vaccination and SARS-CoV-2 variants. Study-level background: Donor was one of the participants in the Ad26.COV2.S arm of the COV1001 trial.

Treatment denoted: approximately 18 received Ad26.COV2.S at low or high dose, single or two shots; about 5 received placebo; per-sample allocation not given. After the first vaccine or placebo injection, samples were drawn on day 63. Comments on this clone: Its specificity is unknown.

Broader study findings: While placebo recipients had lower spike-specific TCR breadth, vaccine recipients had more.

Using immunoSEQ multiplex PCR, the repertoire was profiled, and TCRdb retains in-frame clones only, with some absent. This table holds around 310,000 clones, roughly 90% found once. V lost 6 bases and J 3 bases, leaving 10 bases between the germline ends. CDR1 and CDR2 from the germline V gene are MDHEN and SYDVKM. CDR3 length: 13 amino acids. This chain joins TRBV28 and TRBJ2-3; D is undetermined. The TCR comes from a person between 18 and 59 years old who received the Ad26.COV2.S COVID-19 vaccine or a placebo. The specimen was peripheral blood, collected in a trial of Ad26.COV2.S vaccine versus placebo. The chain's CDR3 is CASRDRWTDTQYF. The DNA for the CDR3 is TGTGCCAGCAGGGATCGGTGGACAGATACGCAGTATTTT.